These 22 T cell receptor beta chains were sequenced from one sample in a study of T cell responses to AZD1222 COVID-19 vaccine. This table comes from immunoSEQ multiplex PCR, and its TCRdb copy is limited to in-frame clones, with some not included. The sample records about 150,000 clones, under 95% being singletons. The material sequenced was peripheral blood, taken on day 0 of AZD1222 vaccination. These receptor sequences come from an adult in good health.

V and J are TRBV15 and TRBJ2-3; 9 positions match TRBD1. There are 16 residues in the CDR3. Germline CDR1 LNHNV, CDR2 YYDKDF (reference sequence). V shed 0 bases, J shed 7 bases, and the junction held 8 bases outside the gene matches. The CDR3 is CATSREPGQGSHTQYF. The CDR3 region has the DNA TGTGCCACCAGCAGAGAACCGGGACAGGGTAGCCATACGCAGTATTTT. Looking up the rest from reference TRBV15 and TRBJ2-3 gives the full variable domain: DAMVIQNPRYQVTQFGKPVTLSCSQTLNHNVMYWYQQKSSQAPKLLFHYYDKDFNNEADTPDNFQSRRPNTSFCFLDIRSPGLGDTAMYLCATSREPGQGSHTQYFGPGTRLTVL.

The chain recombines TRBV2 with TRBJ1-2, with TRBD1 as a possible D gene (5 bases). This CDR3 comprises 15 residues. Germline loops: CDR1 SNHLY, CDR2 FYNNEI. Trimming shortened V by 5 bases and J by 6 bases, and 19 bases separated the two germline ends. This CDR3 is CASSPGGSLTHGYTF. The CDR3 nucleotides are TGTGCCAGCAGTCCCGGGGGGTCTCTTACCCATGGCTACACCTTC.

The chain is built from TRBV9 and TRBJ2-7; D may be TRBD2 (6 bases). Germline CDR1 reads SGDLS; CDR2 reads YYNGEE. V lost 4 bases and J lost 1, with 15 bases in between. This CDR3 has 15 residues. The CDR3 region has the DNA TGTGCCAGCAGCCTGGGGGTAGCGGAGTCCTACGAGCAGTACTTC. Amino acid sequence: CASSLGVAESYEQYF.

The count of this clone is one. The gene calls are TRBV2 and TRBJ2-1; possibly TRBD1 or TRBD2 for D (5 bases each). The CDR3 runs to 14 residues. Germline V gives CDR1 SNHLY, CDR2 FYNNEI. V was shortened by 7 bases and J by 0 bases, with 10 bases between the two germline ends. Here the CDR3 DNA reads TGTGCCAGCACGCCGGGGCCCTCCTACAATGAGCAGTTCTTC. It yields the protein CASTPGPSYNEQFF.

CDR3 loop: CASSQDADKNNEQFF. The CDR3 DNA is TGTGCCAGCAGCCAAGATGCAGACAAAAACAATGAGCAGTTCTTC. The J gene is TRBJ2-1, the V gene TRBV3-1 (or the pseudogene TRBV3-2); D not certain. CDR1 is LGHDT, CDR2 YNNKEL, per germline (reference sequence). The V end was cut by 0 bases, the J end by 5 bases, with 11 bases between. This CDR3 spans 15 amino acids.

The CDR3 sequence: CASSEGFFNEQFF. CDR3 DNA: TGTGCCAGCAGTGAGGGATTTTTCAATGAGCAGTTCTTC. This chain uses TRBV6-1 with TRBJ2-1, with D unresolved. Germline CDR1 and CDR2: MNHNS and SASEGT. Trimming stripped 3 bases from V and 6 bases from J, with 9 bases between. This CDR3 has 13 amino acids.

This sequence joins TRBV5-6 and TRBJ1-3; D not resolved. V dropped 2 bases and J dropped 3 bases, with 15 bases sitting between them. CDR1 is SGHDT, CDR2 YYEEEE, per germline. The CDR3 sequence is 16 residues long. CDR3 in DNA: TGTGCCAGCAGCTTATATAGTTTGGGCGGTGGAAACACCATATATTTT. It encodes CASSLYSLGGGNTIYF.

The V gene is TRBV29-1, the J gene TRBJ1-4; D is uncertain. The germline gives CDR1 SQVTM, CDR2 ANQGSEA. CDR3 length: 13 residues. The V and J ends lost 7 bases and 10 bases respectively, with 19 bases between them. In DNA, the CDR3 is TGCAGCGCGTTGACCGGCGAAGCCTTAAAACTGTTTTTT. Its translation is CSALTGEALKLFF.

Here the CDR3 DNA reads TGTGCCAGCAGCTTAGCGCGGACAGAGGCCGGCGAGCAGTACTTC. Its translation: CASSLARTEAGEQYF. V gene TRBV7-6 combines with J gene TRBJ2-7, with D possibly TRBD1 on 6 matching bases. Germline V gives CDR1 SGHVS, CDR2 FNYEAQ. V shed 0 bases and J shed 6 bases, with 15 bases lying between them. CDR3 length: 15 residues.

This chain uses TRBV12-3 or TRBV12-4 with TRBJ1-1; TRBD1 matches at 12 bases. The CDR3 has 13 amino acids. Germline trimming cut 3 bases from V and 10 bases from J; bases unmatched to any gene: 3. In DNA form, the CDR3 reads TGTGCCAGCAGTTTGGGGACAGGGGGCCGAGCTTTCTTT. Translating it yields CASSLGTGGRAFF.

The chain recombines TRBV5-3 with TRBJ2-2; D perhaps matches TRBD1 (6 bases). TRBV5-3 is an ORF, and what it does is uncertain. V dropped 0 bases and J dropped 0 bases, with 9 bases sitting between them. CDR3 size: 16 residues. The CDR3 nucleotides are TGTGCCAGAAGCTTGGCCAGGGGATCGAACACCGGGGAGCTGTTTTTT. This sequence encodes CARSLARGSNTGELFF.

The chain links TRBV5-1 to TRBJ1-2, with D uncertain. CDR3 length: 13 amino acids. Germline V gene lookup returns CDR1 SGHRS and CDR2 YFSETQ. The V and J ends lost 0 bases and 5 bases respectively, with 8 bases between them. The CDR3 nucleotides read TGCGCCAGCAGCTTGGACGCTTTTTATGGCTACACCTTC. This codes for CASSLDAFYGYTF.

This clone was detected a few times. The chain has TRBV11-3 and TRBJ2-1, with 9 bases matching TRBD1. CDR1 and CDR2 from the germline V gene are SGHNT and YENEEA. J gave up 7 bases and V 5 bases, and 9 bases lay outside the gene matches. CDR3 length: 15 amino acids. This chain's CDR3 is CASSATGGRNNEQFF. The CDR3 coding sequence is TGTGCCAGCAGCGCCACAGGGGGCCGAAATAATGAGCAGTTCTTC.

The chain carries TRBV5-1 and TRBJ2-5; D remains ambiguous. V lost 4 bases and J lost 2, with 9 bases in between. CDR3 size: 13 residues. CDR1 is SGHRS, CDR2 YFSETQ, per germline. The CDR3 DNA reads TGCGCCAGCAGCCCAGGCCCACAAGAGACCCAGTACTTC. It encodes CASSPGPQETQYF.

The chain has TRBV7-2 and TRBJ2-1; no clear D gene. Germline V gene lookup returns CDR1 SGHTA and CDR2 FQGNSA. The CDR3 covers 15 residues. Trimming left V 0 bases short and J 3 bases short, with 9 bases between. This CDR3 reads CASSLAGNRYNEQFF. The DNA for the CDR3 is TGTGCCAGCAGCTTAGCGGGCAACCGCTACAATGAGCAGTTCTTC.

This clone appeared a few times. The chain is built from TRBV19 and TRBJ2-1, with D possibly matching TRBD1 (7 bases). CDR3 length: 17 amino acids. The V end was cut by 7 bases, the J end by 2 bases, with 21 bases between. The germline gives CDR1 LNHDA, CDR2 SQIVND (reference sequence). CDR3 nucleotide sequence: TGTGCCAGTACCCAGGGGGTGGAGGGGACCCCCTACAATGAGCAGTTCTTC. Translating it yields CASTQGVEGTPYNEQFF.

The chain uses TRBV2 and TRBJ2-1; no firm D call. Per germline, CDR1 SNHLY and CDR2 FYNNEI. The germline V and J ends were trimmed by 7 bases and 4 bases, with 11 bases remaining between them. The CDR3 spans 13 residues. The CDR3 nucleotides are TGTGCCAGCACCGGAGTCGGGTACAATGAGCAGTTCTTC. It encodes CASTGVGYNEQFF.

A single count supports this clone. The chain recombines TRBV7-2 with TRBJ2-5; D possibly corresponds to TRBD1 (5 bases). The CDR3 spans 14 residues. The V and J ends lost 3 bases and 4 bases respectively, with 12 bases between them. The germline gives CDR1 SGHTA, CDR2 FQGNSA. CDR3 bases: TGTGCCAGCAGCTTCGGCACAGGCGGAGAGACCCAGTACTTC. Amino acids: CASSFGTGGETQYF. Together with reference TRBV7-2 and TRBJ2-5, the CDR3 gives the full variable domain: GAGVSQSPSNKVTEKGKDVELRCDPISGHTALYWYRQSLGQGLEFLIYFQGNSAPDKSGLPSDRFSAERTGGSVSTLTIQRTQQEDSAVYLCASSFGTGGETQYFGPGTRLLVL.

CDR3 region: CASSGRGLGGYTF. CDR3 coding DNA: TGTGCCAGCAGCGGCAGGGGCCTGGGCGGCTACACCTTC. The J gene is TRBJ1-2, the V gene TRBV5-5; weak D call: TRBD1 (6 bases). This CDR3 spans 13 amino acids. Germline V CDR1 and CDR2: SGHKS, YYEKEE (reference sequence). V gave up 4 bases and J gave up 8 bases, with 15 bases separating them.

V is TRBV28 and J is TRBJ1-4, with D possibly TRBD1 on 5 matching bases. The germline V gene has CDR1 MDHEN and CDR2 SYDVKM. Trimming removed 7 bases at V and 7 bases at J, with 16 bases between. CDR3 size: 14 residues. The CDR3 sequence is CASNSPGLSEKLFF. As DNA, the CDR3 is TGTGCCAGCAACAGCCCAGGGTTGAGTGAAAAACTGTTTTTT.

Regarding this clone: This sample also contains other DNA sequences that code for the same CDR3. The chain employs TRBV5-1 and TRBJ2-3, with D hard to call. The CDR3 sequence is 13 residues long. Germline V gene sequence: CDR1 SGHRS, CDR2 YFSETQ. V was shortened by 7 bases and J by 3 bases, with 12 bases between the two germline ends. The CDR3 spells CASRVSLTDTQYF. CDR3 DNA: TGCGCCAGCCGCGTGAGTTTGACAGATACGCAGTATTTT.

Remarks on this clone: Germline is not matched at one junction end, which may reflect a read error. The CDR3, as DNA: TGTGCCAGCAGGGGTGGGGGTCTCTGGTATGACTACACCTTC. This gives the protein CASRGGGLWYDYTF. J is TRBJ1-2 and V is TRBV7-2, with D possibly TRBD1 on 5 matching bases. Germline V CDR1 and CDR2: SGHTA, FQGNSA. The CDR3 covers 14 residues. Looking up the rest from reference TRBV7-2 and TRBJ1-2 gives the full variable domain: GAGVSQSPSNKVTEKGKDVELRCDPISGHTALYWYRQSLGQGLEFLIYFQGNSAPDKSGLPSDRFSAERTGGSVSTLTIQRTQQEDSAVYLCASRGGGLWYDYTFGSGTRLTVV.